Included here is one TCR beta chain sequence, with context. The sample belongs to a study of cytomegalovirus exposure and HLA in healthy donors. Germline V lookup: CDR1 LNHDA, CDR2 SQIVND (reference sequence). This CDR3 has 15 amino acids. V was cut by 5 bases and J by 6 bases, with 16 bases left in between. In the PCR, 60 Vbeta and 13 Jbeta primers were used. Sequencing used immunoSEQ multiplex PCR; TCRdb keeps in-frame clones, though not all of them. Counted here are roughly 130,000 clones, 74% occurring once; the ten biggest clones make up around 4.1%. Sequencing was done on a sample of PBMCs. This receptor was identified in a man aged 18 to 29 in good health and CMV-seropositive. The chain couples TRBV19 to TRBJ1-4, with a tentative D call TRBD1 (6 bases). The CDR3 region is CASSAKDRPDEKLFF. The CDR3, as DNA: TGTGCCAGTAGTGCTAAGGACAGACCGGATGAAAAACTGTTTTTT.